A selection of T cell receptor beta chains follows, all from one sample in a study of blood T cell repertoires in COVID-19. The method was immunoSEQ multiplex PCR; TCRdb's version includes in-frame clones alone and lacks a portion of them. Of around 250,000 clones listed, over 80% were seen once; the top ten hold around 0.85%. What was sequenced was PBMCs or T cells enriched from blood (not recorded which). The receptor source for this set is a man aged 50-59 years who had been exposed to COVID-19. Both conserved end residues are part of each CDR3. The D gene is left open where the match is weak. The size field is filled for only some rows; it gives once, few, many or a size class.

TGTGCCAGCAGCTTCGACGGGTTTTACTATGGCTACACCTTC	CASSFDGFYYGYTF	NA	TRBJ1-2	TRBV7-9	few
TGTGCCAGCAGCCGGGGGTTGGAGCTGAACACTGAAGCTTTCTTT	CASSRGLELNTEAFF	NA	TRBJ1-1	TRBV5-4	NA
TGCGCCAGCAGCTCCCACATCATCAAGGGGGCGCGAGGCTATGGCTACACCTTC	CASSSHIIKGARGYGYTF	TRBD1	TRBJ1-2	TRBV5-1	NA
TGCGCCAGCAGCCAAATGGCGTCAGCCGGGACAGGGGTACTTAACTCTGGAAACACCATATATTTT	CASSQMASAGTGVLNSGNTIYF	TRBD1	TRBJ1-3	TRBV4-1	NA
TGTGCCAGCAGAACCGGGACCCAAGGGGGCACTGAAGCTTTCTTT	CASRTGTQGGTEAFF	NA	TRBJ1-1	TRBV3-1/TRBV3-2	NA
TGTGCCAGCAGCCGAGACAGCCTGTACACTGAAGCTTTCTTT	CASSRDSLYTEAFF	NA	TRBJ1-1	TRBV7-8	few
TGTGCCAGCAGTTACTCGCCGGGGAGGGAAGTGGTTGAAGCTTTCTTT	CASSYSPGREVVEAFF	NA	TRBJ1-1	TRBV6-5	NA
TGTGCCAGCAGCTCCCCCCGTCGGGAGCGAAGCTTAGGAGCTTTCTTT	CASSSPRRERSLGAFF	NA	TRBJ1-1	TRBV11-2	once
TGCAGTGCTAGTTGGGCAGGAGGGGCCACTGAAGCTTTCTTT	CSASWAGGATEAFF	NA	TRBJ1-1	TRBV20-1	NA
TGCGCCAGCAGCTTCGTCAGAAGTACAGGGGGCGCCGATGGCTACACCTTC	CASSFVRSTGGADGYTF	TRBD1	TRBJ1-2	TRBV5-1	once
TGTGCCAGCAGTACCATGGACACCAAGAGCTCCTATAATTCACCCCTCCACTTT	CASSTMDTKSSYNSPLHF	NA	TRBJ1-6	TRBV28	NA
TGTGCCAGCAGCCCCTGGGGGCGCGAGGGCTACACCTTC	CASSPWGREGYTF	NA	TRBJ1-2	TRBV3-1/TRBV3-2	NA
TGCGCCAGCACCCGGGGGGGAGAAGGAAGCACTGAAGCTTTCTTT	CASTRGGEGSTEAFF	NA	TRBJ1-1	TRBV5-1	NA
TGTGCCAGCAGCTTAGCGGGGGGGAACGGGGAGCTGTTTTTT	CASSLAGGNGELFF	TRBD2	TRBJ2-2	TRBV7-6	once
TGTGCCAGCAGTTACTGGGTGACGGCAGGGGGCTTCCCCCAATATGAGCAGTTCTTC	CASSYWVTAGGFPQYEQFF	TRBD1	TRBJ2-1	TRBV6-2/TRBV6-3	few
TGTGCCAGCAGCCCAAGGACAGGGGGGAATGAAAAACTGTTTTTT	CASSPRTGGNEKLFF	TRBD1	TRBJ1-4	TRBV7-9	NA
TGTGCCAGCAGCTCCCGCCGGGGAACCACCGGGGAGCTGTTTTTT	CASSSRRGTTGELFF	NA	TRBJ2-2	TRBV7-8	NA
TGCGCCAGCAGCTTGGGGGCGAAGGATGGCTACACCTTC	CASSLGAKDGYTF	NA	TRBJ1-2	TRBV5-1	NA
TGTGCCAGCAGTGAAAAGGGCTCGGGGGAGCAGTACTTC	CASSEKGSGEQYF	NA	TRBJ2-7	TRBV6-1	NA
TGTGCCAGCAGCTTAGACAGACGGAGGGCCTATGGCTACACCTTC	CASSLDRRRAYGYTF	NA	TRBJ1-2	TRBV11-2	NA
TGCAGCGTCAAGACCCGGGTCGAGGAGACCCAGTACTTC	CSVKTRVEETQYF	NA	TRBJ2-5	TRBV29-1	few
TGCAGCGTAGAAGGGAGTCCGGCCTACGAGCAGTACTTC	CSVEGSPAYEQYF	NA	TRBJ2-7	TRBV29-1	NA
TGTGCCAGCACCTTAGCGGGTAGTTGGTTCTTC	CASTLAGSWFF	TRBD2	TRBJ2-1	TRBV3-1/TRBV3-2	NA
TGTGCCAGCAGTGTCCTAGGGACAGGGTCTAATGAGCAGTTCTTC	CASSVLGTGSNEQFF	TRBD1	TRBJ2-1	TRBV28	NA
TGCGCCAGCAGCCTGTTGAGACAGGGAGTTACTGAAGCTTTCTTT	CASSLLRQGVTEAFF	TRBD1	TRBJ1-1	TRBV5-1	once
TGTGCCAGCAGCTCGGGGGGTCCACGGGAGACCCAGTACTTC	CASSSGGPRETQYF	TRBD2	TRBJ2-5	TRBV11-3	NA
TGCGCCAGCAGCTTGGCGGAGACTACTGAAGCTTTCTTT	CASSLAETTEAFF	NA	TRBJ1-1	TRBV5-1	NA
TGTGCCAGCAGCTCCGGGACTAGCGGGAGGTCGGGGCAGTTCTTC	CASSSGTSGRSGQFF	TRBD2	TRBJ2-1	TRBV11-3	NA
TGTGCCACCAGCATCGCCGGAGAGACCCAGTACTTC	CATSIAGETQYF	NA	TRBJ2-5	TRBV15	NA
TGTGCCAGCAGCCAAAGGGGGGAGGGGGATGGCTACACCTTC	CASSQRGEGDGYTF	NA	TRBJ1-2	TRBV7-9	NA
TGTGCTAGTGCCTTCGGGACTAGCGGGACGAGCTCCTACAATGAGCAGTTCTTC	CASAFGTSGTSSYNEQFF	TRBD2	TRBJ2-1	TRBV12-5	NA
TGTGCCAGCAGCCAAGATAACTCTGGAAACACCATATATTTT	CASSQDNSGNTIYF	NA	TRBJ1-3	TRBV4-2	NA
TGCGCCAGCAGACCTCAGGGGGCCTCTAACTATGGCTACACCTTC	CASRPQGASNYGYTF	TRBD1	TRBJ1-2	TRBV5-1	NA
TGCGCCAGCAACCCGGGAGAAAGGGGCACAGATACGCAGTATTTT	CASNPGERGTDTQYF	NA	TRBJ2-3	TRBV5-1	NA
TGTGCCAGCAGCTTAGGAGGGTTGAACACTGAAGCTTTCTTT	CASSLGGLNTEAFF	NA	TRBJ1-1	TRBV11-2	NA
TGTGCCAGCAGCTGGCGGACAGTTTACAATGAGCAGTTCTTC	CASSWRTVYNEQFF	NA	TRBJ2-1	TRBV7-9	NA
TGCGCCAGCACCGATCCGGGACAGGGAGGTGAAAAACTGTTTTTT	CASTDPGQGGEKLFF	TRBD1	TRBJ1-4	TRBV5-1	NA
TGCGCCAGCAGTGAGTACGGCACTGAAGCTTTCTTT	CASSEYGTEAFF	NA	TRBJ1-1	TRBV10-2	NA
TGCGCCAGCAGCCAAGCTAGGGGCAGAGAAGAGACCCAGTACTTC	CASSQARGREETQYF	NA	TRBJ2-5	TRBV4-1	once
TGCAGCGTCGCCGGACTAGCGGGCACCTACGAGCAGTACTTC	CSVAGLAGTYEQYF	TRBD2	TRBJ2-7	TRBV29-1	NA
TGTGCCAGTAGTATAGGAACAGGGGGCGATCACCGTCCCGGCTACACCTTC	CASSIGTGGDHRPGYTF	TRBD1	TRBJ1-2	TRBV19	NA
TGCGCCAGCAGCTTGGCCTTTGGACAGCAAGAGACCCAGTACTTC	CASSLAFGQQETQYF	NA	TRBJ2-5	TRBV5-1	NA
TGTGCCACCTCAAGGGCGACAGGGTCCTACGAGCAGTACTTC	CATSRATGSYEQYF	TRBD1	TRBJ2-7	TRBV6-5	NA
TGTGCCAGCAGCGTAGGGGGGCAGTTAAATCAGCCCCAGCATTTT	CASSVGGQLNQPQHF	NA	TRBJ1-5	TRBV9	NA
TGTGCCAGTAGTATAGAGACAGGATTCTATGGCTACACCTTC	CASSIETGFYGYTF	NA	TRBJ1-2	TRBV19	NA
TGTGCCAGTAGGAACCTAGCGGGGTCATCAGATACGCAGTATTTT	CASRNLAGSSDTQYF	TRBD2	TRBJ2-3	TRBV2	NA
TGTGCCAGCAGTGAAGGGACAGTAACCGGGGAGCTGTTTTTT	CASSEGTVTGELFF	TRBD1	TRBJ2-2	TRBV25-1	NA
TGTGCCAGCAGTGCCATGGACAGGGAAGCTTTCTTT	CASSAMDREAFF	TRBD1	TRBJ1-1	TRBV28	NA
TGTGCCAGCAGCGTAGTAGCGGGAGGGTACAATGAGCAGTTCTTC	CASSVVAGGYNEQFF	TRBD2	TRBJ2-1	TRBV11-3	NA
TGTGCCAGTAGTATAGATCATCGGCGGCCGTCCGGTGAGCAGTTCTTC	CASSIDHRRPSGEQFF	NA	TRBJ2-1	TRBV19	NA
TGTGCCAGCAGCTATCAGGGGTGGGGTGAAAAACTGTTTTTT	CASSYQGWGEKLFF	NA	TRBJ1-4	TRBV7-2	few
TGTGCCAGCTCCTCGCACGGGACAGGGGCTGGCTACACCTTC	CASSSHGTGAGYTF	TRBD1	TRBJ1-2	TRBV2	NA
TGCGCCAGCAGCTTGGGGTCAGGGATCGGCTATGGCTACACCTTC	CASSLGSGIGYGYTF	NA	TRBJ1-2	TRBV5-1	NA
TGTGCCATCAGTGAGTCTCTGGGACAGGACACTGAAGCTTTCTTT	CAISESLGQDTEAFF	TRBD1	TRBJ1-1	TRBV10-3	NA